This T cell receptor beta chain appears in the sequencing data of a study of T cell changes during pregnancy in multiple sclerosis. The CDR3 has 16 amino acids. With 2 bases removed from V and 0 bases from J, the gap between germline ends came to 13 bases. Germline V lookup: CDR1 KGHSH, CDR2 LQKENI. The method was immunoSEQ multiplex PCR; TCRdb's version includes in-frame clones alone and lacks a portion of them. The profile shows about 68,000 clones, approximately 90% of them singletons. This clonotype was sampled from a female donor with multiple sclerosis, enrolled in a pregnancy study. The sequenced sample was peripheral blood, obtained in the third trimester of pregnancy. The chain is built from TRBV18 and TRBJ1-2, with D possibly matching TRBD1 (5 bases). In DNA form, the CDR3 reads TGTGCCAGCTCACCAATCGCAGGGCAGACTAACTATGGCTACACCTTC. As protein: CASSPIAGQTNYGYTF.